This entry lists 20 T cell receptor beta chains sequenced from one sample in a study of blood T cell repertoires in COVID-19. TCRdb's table, derived via immunoSEQ multiplex PCR, lists solely in-frame clones and lacks some. The data hold roughly 200,000 clones, with around 84% observed a single time. Sequencing was performed on peripheral blood. All receptors come from a woman of 80 years or more with active or convalescent COVID-19.

The V and J genes are TRBV12-3 or TRBV12-4 and TRBJ2-3; weak D call: TRBD2 (5 bases). This CDR3 has 13 residues. V lost 6 bases to trimming and J lost 4 bases, with 11 bases between them. The CDR3 sequence: CASSSHGADTQYF. The CDR3, as DNA: TGTGCCAGCAGCTCCCACGGGGCAGATACGCAGTATTTT.

This clone was observed a handful of times. This chain joins TRBV11-3 and TRBJ2-7; D possibly corresponds to TRBD1 (5 bases). The CDR3 covers 15 residues. Per the germline V gene, CDR1 is SGHNT and CDR2 is YENEEA. V was trimmed by 4 bases and J by 2 bases, leaving 15 bases between them. The CDR3 bases are TGTGCCAGCAGCTCCTGGACACCATCAACCTACGAGCAGTACTTC. As protein: CASSSWTPSTYEQYF.

This rearrangement joins TRBV7-9 to TRBJ1-1, with a weak D call TRBD1 (6 bases). Germline CDR1 reads SEHNR; CDR2 reads FQNEAQ (reference sequence). V was pared by 5 bases and J by 5 bases, with 15 bases between. The length of the CDR3 is 14 residues. The chain's CDR3 is CASSTSRGGTEAFF. The CDR3 DNA reads as TGTGCCAGCAGCACCAGTAGGGGGGGAACTGAAGCTTTCTTT.

The chain joins TRBV7-2 to TRBJ2-7, with 8 bases that match TRBD2. This CDR3 has 16 residues. Germline CDR1 SGHTA, CDR2 FQGNSA. With 1 base clipped from V and 5 bases from J, the junction kept 10 bases outside the gene matches. CDR3 nucleotide sequence: TGTGCCAGCAGCTTAGGTTTGAGCGGGAGATCCCACGAGCAGTACTTC. Amino acid sequence: CASSLGLSGRSHEQYF.

The chain has TRBV29-1 and TRBJ1-1; 8 bases are shared with TRBD1. The J segment lost 4 bases and the V segment lost 6 bases, leaving 10 bases of the junction unmatched. From germline, CDR1 is SQVTM and CDR2 ANQGSEA. CDR3 length: 14 residues. DNA of the CDR3: TGCAGCGTCCGGGACAGGTCAGAGGGCACTGAAGCTTTCTTT. Translating it yields CSVRDRSEGTEAFF.

The chain joins TRBV7-3 to TRBJ1-1; 8 bases match TRBD1. The germline V gene has CDR1 SGHTA and CDR2 FQGTGA. The CDR3 extends over 13 amino acids. The J segment lost 3 bases and the V segment lost 5 bases, leaving 2 bases of the junction unmatched. DNA for the CDR3: TGTGCCAGCAGCCCGGACAGGGACACTGAAGCTTTCTTT. Amino acid sequence: CASSPDRDTEAFF.

This clone was observed a few times. A much larger clone differs from this one at a single base, so this may be a read error. V is TRBV7-3 and J is TRBJ1-1; the D is unclear. Trimming shortened V by 4 bases and J by 0 bases, and 3 bases separated the two germline ends. Germline CDR1 reads SGHTA; CDR2 reads FQGTGA. The CDR3 runs 12 residues. The CDR3 region has the DNA TGTGCCAGCAGCTCGGTGAACACTGAAGCTTTCTTT. This encodes CASSSVNTEAFF.

The chain combines TRBV7-9 with TRBJ2-4; possibly TRBD1 for D (6 bases). From germline, CDR1 is SEHNR and CDR2 FQNEAQ (reference sequence). This CDR3 has 19 amino acids. V was cut by 0 bases and J by 0 bases, with 18 bases left in between. In DNA form, the CDR3 reads TGTGCCAGCAGCTTAGCACAGGGAACCCTTTACTTAGCCAAAAACATTCAGTACTTC. Protein product: CASSLAQGTLYLAKNIQYF. Using reference TRBV7-9 and TRBJ2-4 for the parts outside the CDR3, the full variable domain is DTGVSQNPRHKITKRGQNVTFRCDPISEHNRLYWYRQTLGQGPEFLTYFQNEAQLEKSRLLSDRFSAERPKGSFSTLEIQRTEQGDSAMYLCASSLAQGTLYLAKNIQYFGAGTRLSVL.

V is TRBV4-3 and J is TRBJ2-3; 7 bases align to TRBD2. The CDR3 runs to 15 residues. The junction had 7 bases not matched to a gene; V was cut back by 5 bases and J by 2 bases. Germline V CDR1 and CDR2: LGHNA, YSLEER. The CDR3 spells CASSSLAGATDTQYF. CDR3 DNA: TGCGCCAGCAGCTCCCTGGCGGGAGCCACAGATACGCAGTATTTT.

The chain recombines TRBV6-5 with TRBJ2-2, with D maybe TRBD2 (7 bases). The CDR3 runs 16 residues. Germline values: CDR1 MNHEY, CDR2 SVGAGI. Trimming took off 4 bases at V and 4 bases at J, with 16 bases between the two ends. The CDR3 protein is CASSSRHREGTGELFF. The CDR3 DNA follows: TGTGCCAGCAGTTCCCGGCACAGGGAGGGCACCGGGGAGCTGTTTTTT.

The chain joins TRBV7-2 to TRBJ1-2; TRBD1 matches 11 bases. The ends lost 5 bases at V and 8 bases at J; junction bases unmatched: 7. Germline V gene sequence: CDR1 SGHTA, CDR2 FQGNSA. This CDR3 is 14 amino acids long. The CDR3 loop is CASSKDRGLYGYTF. CDR3 in DNA: TGTGCCAGCAGCAAGGACAGGGGGCTATACGGCTACACCTTC.

The V and J genes are TRBV6-5 and TRBJ2-7; weak D call: TRBD2 (6 bases). Trimming took off 5 bases at V and 5 bases at J, with 7 bases between the two ends. This CDR3 spans 11 amino acids. Germline V gene lookup returns CDR1 MNHEY and CDR2 SVGAGI. CDR3: CASSRRDEQYF. The CDR3 DNA reads TGTGCCAGCAGTAGGAGGGACGAGCAGTACTTC.

This chain joins TRBV15 and TRBJ2-2; a possible D gene is TRBD2 (5 bases). Germline V gives CDR1 LNHNV, CDR2 YYDKDF (reference sequence). Deletions cut 1 base from V and 5 bases from J, with 14 bases between. The CDR3 contains 16 residues. The CDR3 DNA is TGTGCCACCAGCAGAGCCCCGAATGGGGAGACCGGGGAGCTGTTTTTT. It codes for CATSRAPNGETGELFF.

This clone was seen once. This chain uses TRBV18 with TRBJ2-3, with a tentative D call TRBD2 (5 bases). Looked up from germline, CDR1 is KGHSH and CDR2 is LQKENI. Trimming left V 10 bases short and J 6 bases short, with 17 bases between. This CDR3 has 13 amino acids. The chain's CDR3 is CATTRSADDTQYF. CDR3 coding DNA: TGTGCCACCACTAGGTCCGCAGACGATACGCAGTATTTT.

This clone was seen ten or more times. This chain uses TRBV6-2 or TRBV6-3 with TRBJ2-7, with D perhaps matching TRBD2 (5 bases). V was shortened by 4 bases and J by 3 bases, with 7 bases between the two germline ends. This CDR3 has 12 amino acids. Germline V gives CDR1 MNHEY, CDR2 SVGEGT. The CDR3 DNA reads TGTGCCAGCAGTTTCGACTACTACGAGCAGTACTTC. Its translation: CASSFDYYEQYF.

The rearrangement uses TRBV7-9 and TRBJ1-1, with D maybe TRBD1 (6 bases). Germline CDR1 is SEHNR and CDR2 is FQNEAQ (reference sequence). CDR3 length: 16 residues. Trimming removed 4 bases at V and 5 bases at J, with 20 bases between. The CDR3 here is CASSYRTHSGATEAFF. The CDR3 nucleotides read TGTGCCAGCAGCTACAGGACCCACTCAGGGGCGACTGAAGCTTTCTTT.

The chain joins TRBV7-3 to TRBJ1-2; TRBD1 matches at 7 bases. V was clipped by 4 bases and J by 13 bases; unmatched bases: 12. The CDR3 loop spans 13 amino acids. Germline CDR1 reads SGHTA; CDR2 reads FQGTGA. The CDR3 DNA sequence: TGTGCCAGCAGCTATGACAGGGCCAGCGATTTCACCTTC. As protein: CASSYDRASDFTF.

V and J are TRBV19 and TRBJ1-1; the D is unclear. V lost 10 bases to trimming and J lost 0 bases, with 18 bases between them. This CDR3 region has 15 residues. Germline lookup yields CDR1 LNHDA and CDR2 SQIVND (reference sequence). CDR3 sequence reads: CATRGSKYMNTEAFF. DNA for the CDR3: TGTGCCACCCGCGGGTCAAAATATATGAACACTGAAGCTTTCTTT.

The rearrangement uses TRBV19 and TRBJ2-3; 7 bases agree with TRBD2. Germline-derived CDR1 and CDR2 are LNHDA and SQIVND (reference sequence). The length of the CDR3 is 15 residues. Trimming removed 2 bases from V and 8 bases from J; junction bases left unmatched: 10. The CDR3, as DNA: TGTGCCAGTAGTATAAGTACTAGCGATCGGAGTACGCAGTATTTT. It specifies CASSISTSDRSTQYF.

The chain couples TRBV14 to TRBJ2-5; the match to TRBD2 covers 12 bases. CDR3 length equals 17 residues. Germline assignment: CDR1 SGHDN and CDR2 FVKESK. The junction had 11 bases not matched to a gene; V was cut back by 4 bases and J by 5 bases. CDR3 in amino acids: CASSPRDLAGGLETQYF. For the CDR3, the DNA is TGTGCCAGCAGCCCAAGGGATCTAGCGGGGGGGCTGGAGACCCAGTACTTC.